This T cell receptor (beta chain) was recovered during a study of T cell responses to AZD1222 COVID-19 vaccine (dated by TCRdb to the early 2020s). With respect to the entire study: Because spike-specific TCR depth and breadth did not differ between the two schedules, AZD1222 recipients who got a second dose at roughly 4 weeks were pooled with those who got a second dose at roughly 12 weeks. A total of 233 trial participants underwent TCR sequencing, of whom about 200 had received two doses of AZD1222 and some 25 had received two doses of the MenACWY control vaccine. Trial participants were enrolled by age into subgroups of 18-55, 56-69 and 70-plus years, and around 150, 28 and 57 TCR-sequenced participants, respectively, were included in these subgroups.

The CDR3 regions of human TCRbeta chains were analyzed by immunosequencing. The paper's data handling went like this. Repertoire TCRs were matched against a reference library of SARS-CoV-2-specific TCRs generated with the MIRA antigen-specificity platform. Breadth was defined as the fraction of unique TCRs that were SARS-CoV-2-associated. Depth was defined as the fraction of total T cells that were SARS-CoV-2-associated. Using the MIRA data, each spike-specific TCR was assigned both to the spike region to which the TCR was reactive and to a CD4 or CD8 class. Log10-transformed breadth and depth values were compared by one-way ANOVA with Sidak's multiple comparisons tests. TCRdb limited this immuneACCESS table to in-frame rearrangements with V and J called. A share of clones is missing; checked studies link under half to unresolved V genes, and the rest is unexplained. That table gives V, J and clone size, and the DNA gave D and trimming. For this sample there are about 72,000 clones; around 86% appear just once. The ten largest clones add up to approximately 25% of the sample.

The study at large found these results: Only 5 to 7 AZD1222 recipients were SARS-CoV-2 seropositive at baseline, limiting conclusions about previously exposed vaccinees. Participants were mostly white British and included more females than males, and it was suggested by the authors that clonal diversity may have been underestimated. Reportedly, close to half of the unique spike-specific TCRs recognized epitopes lying outside the regions that are mutated in the B.1.351 and B.1.1.7 variants. After two AZD1222 doses, both the breadth and the depth of spike-specific TCRs were significantly higher than at day 0 and than in MenACWY recipients. The vaccine-associated CD4 TCRs covered the entire spike protein, and the dominant responses fell in regions 160-218 and 743-854. Because no samples from the day 14 peak response were available, repertoires could be characterized only after the peak T cell response. The 56-69-year group was small, and its depth increase did not reach significance, likely because of low power.

Reading the label with the study, this specimen's time point is: baseline before first vaccination. The vaccinee samples were drawn from two UK trials, COV001 and COV002, one of which was a single-blind randomized controlled phase 2/3 trial testing AZD1222 (ChAdOx1 nCoV-19) in healthy adults. Trial participant PBMC samples were collected at day 0 and day 28 after the second dose for TCRbeta chain sequencing. As concerns this clone: Its antigen is unknown. No base qualities exist here, and no much larger clone lies one base off it.

This TCR derives from an adult in good health. The sequences come from peripheral blood, collected on day 0 of AZD1222 vaccination.

CDR3 reads: CASSREGRGGGEELFF. The nucleotide sequence is given as TGTGCCAGCAGCCGCGAGGGGCGGGGGGGAGGCGAGGAGCTGTTTTTT. The rearrangement combines TRBV5-4 with TRBJ2-2; TRBD2 aligns with 9 central bases. The CDR3 sequence holds 16 residues, the cysteine and phenylalanine included. Solely the CDR3 DNA is kept, with 48 bases framed from the first base. At the junction V is shortened by 4 bases and J by 10 bases; bases outside the gene matches: 14. As encoded in the germline V gene (reference sequence), CDR1 is SGHNT while CDR2 is YYREEE.